This TCR beta chain comes out of a study of cytomegalovirus exposure and HLA in healthy donors. Overall study findings and caveats: Among the CMV-associated chains, a few were confirmed in vitro as specific for CMV antigens. Follow-up analysis found HLA locus-dependent TCR association rates, highest for DRB1 and lowest for HLA-C.

The PCR employed 60 Vbeta primers together with 13 Jbeta primers. Some clones are missing from TCRdb's copy, which holds only in-frame ones; the method was immunoSEQ multiplex PCR. The table includes approximately 100,000 clones, under 85% detected once. This CDR3 contains 16 residues. V lost 0 bases, J lost 5 bases, and 14 bases lay in between. Germline CDR1 and CDR2: SGDLS and YYNGEE. With regard to this clone: Its target is not known. At the DNA level, this CDR3 is encoded by other sequences in the same sample as well.

The sequencing sample was made of PBMCs. The clonotype originates from a woman in her thirties or forties in good health and CMV-seronegative. The chain uses TRBV9 and TRBJ2-2, with a weak D call TRBD1 (6 bases). The CDR3 DNA is TGTGCCAGCAGCGTAGGTGTTGGGGGCGGTACCGGGGAGCTGTTTTTT. Its translation is CASSVGVGGGTGELFF.